Below, 9 T cell receptor beta chains from the same sample are listed, as sequenced in a study of blood T cell repertoires in COVID-19. The method was immunoSEQ multiplex PCR; TCRdb's version includes in-frame clones alone and lacks a portion of them. The sample holds some 370,000 clones, roughly 87% seen once. The material sequenced was PBMCs or T cells enriched from blood (not recorded which). Source of these receptors: a woman aged 45-59 years who had recovered from COVID-19.

V gene TRBV30 combines with J gene TRBJ1-4, with a possible D match to TRBD1 (5 bases). Germline CDR1 GTSNPN, CDR2 SVGIG (reference sequence). The length of the CDR3 is 18 residues. V was shortened by 5 bases and J by 5 bases, with 27 bases between the two germline ends. The CDR3 DNA sequence: TGTGCCTGGCGTACCCTCGGGGGGACTCTGGTGGGAAATGAAAAACTGTTTTTT. Encoded protein: CAWRTLGGTLVGNEKLFF.

This clone was observed once. The J gene is TRBJ1-1, the V gene TRBV7-3, with D uncertain. Germline loops: CDR1 SGHTA, CDR2 FQGTGA. There are 12 residues in the CDR3. V lost 5 bases and J 2 bases, leaving 6 bases between the germline ends. The CDR3 sequence is CASSPINTEAFF. In nucleotides, the CDR3 is TGTGCCAGCAGCCCAATCAACACTGAAGCTTTCTTT.

The rearrangement uses TRBV7-2 and TRBJ2-1; the D gene is possibly TRBD2 (7 bases). CDR3 length equals 15 residues. The V gene lost 6 bases and the J gene lost 7 bases, with 19 bases spanning the gap. Germline V gives CDR1 SGHTA, CDR2 FQGNSA. The CDR3 region is CASSPGRGGRNEQFF. The CDR3 DNA sequence: TGTGCCAGCAGTCCCGGCAGGGGCGGGAGAAATGAGCAGTTCTTC.

The sample holds many counts of this clone. This rearrangement joins TRBV9 to TRBJ1-6, with TRBD1 as a possible D gene (5 bases). CDR3 size: 15 residues. CDR1 is SGDLS, CDR2 YYNGEE, per germline. V lost 0 bases and J 14 bases, leaving 18 bases between the germline ends. As DNA, the CDR3 is TGTGCCAGCAGCGTAGAGGCGGGGGGTCAACCCTCCCTCCACTTT. The encoded protein is CASSVEAGGQPSLHF.

V gene TRBV7-9 combines with J gene TRBJ1-2; TRBD1 agrees at 7 bases. Losses at the gene ends were 5 bases for V and 7 bases for J; bases not matched to a gene: 7. The CDR3 is made up of 13 amino acids. Germline-derived CDR1 and CDR2 are SEHNR and FQNEAQ (reference sequence). CDR3 in amino acids: CASSPRGQAGYTF. The CDR3, as DNA: TGTGCCAGCAGCCCGAGGGGGCAGGCTGGCTACACCTTC. The full variable domain, with the rest looked up from reference TRBV7-9 and TRBJ1-2, is DTGVSQNPRHKITKRGQNVTFRCDPISEHNRLYWYRQTLGQGPEFLTYFQNEAQLEKSRLLSDRFSAERPKGSFSTLEIQRTEQGDSAMYLCASSPRGQAGYTFGSGTRLTVV.

The rearrangement uses TRBV5-5 and TRBJ1-1, with 8 positions matching TRBD1. CDR3 length: 14 residues. Germline-derived CDR1 and CDR2 are SGHKS and YYEKEE (reference sequence). Trimming removed 2 bases from V and 4 bases from J; junction bases left unmatched: 4. CDR3 loop: CASSLQGEFTEAFF. CDR3 nucleotide sequence: TGTGCCAGCAGCTTACAGGGGGAGTTCACTGAAGCTTTCTTT. The whole variable domain, remainder taken from reference TRBV5-5 and TRBJ1-1, is DAGVTQSPTHLIKTRGQQVTLRCSPISGHKSVSWYQQVLGQGPQFIFQYYEKEERGRGNFPDRFSARQFPNYSSELNVNALLLGDSALYLCASSLQGEFTEAFFGQGTRLTVV.

V and J are TRBV7-2 and TRBJ2-3; no reliable D call. The V and J ends lost 5 bases and 0 bases respectively, with 15 bases between them. The CDR3 is 16 amino acids. Germline-derived CDR1 and CDR2 are SGHTA and FQGNSA. The CDR3 loop is CASSTSFAASTDTQYF. CDR3 DNA: TGTGCCAGCAGCACTTCTTTTGCGGCCAGCACAGATACGCAGTATTTT. Combining the CDR3 with reference TRBV7-2 and TRBJ2-3 gives the whole variable domain GAGVSQSPSNKVTEKGKDVELRCDPISGHTALYWYRQSLGQGLEFLIYFQGNSAPDKSGLPSDRFSAERTGGSVSTLTIQRTQQEDSAVYLCASSTSFAASTDTQYFGPGTRLTVL.

The rearrangement links TRBV5-1 to TRBJ1-2; 7 nucleotides match TRBD1. The CDR3 has 17 amino acids. The germline gives CDR1 SGHRS, CDR2 YFSETQ. With 5 bases clipped from V and 4 bases from J, the junction kept 17 bases outside the gene matches. CDR3 DNA: TGCGCCAGCAGGAAACCCATAGACAGGGCCTTTATCTATGGCTACACCTTC. It yields the protein CASRKPIDRAFIYGYTF.

This chain links TRBV27 with TRBJ2-1; weak D call: TRBD1 (5 bases). In germline, CDR1 is MNHEY, CDR2 SMNVEV (reference sequence). This CDR3 contains 13 residues. Trimming shortened V by 5 bases and J by 5 bases, and 10 bases separated the two germline ends. The CDR3 is CASSLTENNEQFF. The CDR3 DNA reads TGTGCCAGCAGTCTGACAGAAAACAATGAGCAGTTCTTC.